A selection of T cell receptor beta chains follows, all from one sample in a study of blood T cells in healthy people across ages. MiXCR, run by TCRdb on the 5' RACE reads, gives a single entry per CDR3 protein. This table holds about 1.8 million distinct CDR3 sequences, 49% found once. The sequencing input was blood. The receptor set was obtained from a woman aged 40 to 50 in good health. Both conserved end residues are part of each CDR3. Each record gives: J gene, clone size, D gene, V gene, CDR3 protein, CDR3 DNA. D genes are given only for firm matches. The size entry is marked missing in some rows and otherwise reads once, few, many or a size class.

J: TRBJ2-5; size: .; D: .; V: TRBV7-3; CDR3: CASSPSRDGGIGTQYF; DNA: TGTGCCAGCAGCCCCTCACGGGACGGTGGGATCGGGACCCAGTACTTC
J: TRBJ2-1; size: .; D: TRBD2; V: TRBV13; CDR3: CASSETLAGEYSEQFF; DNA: TGTGCCAGCAGCGAGACACTAGCGGGGGAGTATAGTGAGCAGTTCTTC
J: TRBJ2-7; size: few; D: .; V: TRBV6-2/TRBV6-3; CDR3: CASSPSRAWIDYEQYF; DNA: TGTGCCAGCAGTCCGTCGAGGGCCTGGATAGACTACGAGCAGTACTTC
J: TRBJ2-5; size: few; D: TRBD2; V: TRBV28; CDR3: CASSLGGSFQETQYF; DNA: TGTGCCAGCAGTTTAGGCGGGAGCTTCCAAGAGACCCAGTACTTC
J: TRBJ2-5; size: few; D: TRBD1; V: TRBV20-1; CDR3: CSARDLTGEETQYF; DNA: TGCAGTGCTAGAGATCTGACAGGGGAAGAGACCCAGTACTTC
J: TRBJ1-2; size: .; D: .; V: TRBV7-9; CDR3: CASSLAEGNTDGYTF; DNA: TGTGCCAGCAGCTTAGCGGAGGGTAACACGGATGGCTACACCTTC
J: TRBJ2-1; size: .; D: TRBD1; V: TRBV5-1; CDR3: CASSLPLGQGEHSEQFF; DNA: TGCGCCAGCAGCTTGCCCCTCGGACAGGGGGAGCATAGTGAGCAGTTCTTC
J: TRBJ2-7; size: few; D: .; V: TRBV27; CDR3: CASSFARTYEQYF; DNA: TGTGCCAGCAGTTTTGCAAGAACCTACGAGCAGTACTTC
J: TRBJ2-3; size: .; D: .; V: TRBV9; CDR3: CASSVATGVSDTQYF; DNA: TGTGCCAGCAGCGTAGCTACTGGGGTTTCGGATACGCAGTATTTT
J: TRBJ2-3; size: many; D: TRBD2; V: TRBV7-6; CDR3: CASSYGLAESTDTQYF; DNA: TGTGCCAGCAGCTACGGTCTAGCGGAAAGCACAGATACGCAGTATTTT
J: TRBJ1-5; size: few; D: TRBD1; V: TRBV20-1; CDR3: CSARDRWDRAIQPQHF; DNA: TGCAGTGCTAGAGATCGTTGGGACAGGGCAATTCAGCCCCAGCATTTT
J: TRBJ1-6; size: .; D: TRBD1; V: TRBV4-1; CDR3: CASSLPGQGVSSYNSPLHF; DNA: TGCGCCAGCAGCCTACCGGGACAGGGGGTGAGCTCCTATAATTCACCCCTCCACTTT
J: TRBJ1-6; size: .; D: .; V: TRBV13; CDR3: CASRKGYNSPLHF; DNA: TGTGCCAGCAGAAAGGGGTATAATTCACCCCTCCACTTT
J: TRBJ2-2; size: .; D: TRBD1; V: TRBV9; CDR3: CASTRQGSNTGELFF; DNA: TGTGCCAGCACCAGACAGGGTTCGAACACCGGGGAGCTGTTTTTT
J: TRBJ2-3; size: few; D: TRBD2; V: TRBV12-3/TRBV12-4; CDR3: CASSALAGAGLGTDTQYF; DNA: TGTGCCAGCAGCGCACTAGCGGGGGCCGGTTTGGGCACAGATACGCAGTATTTT
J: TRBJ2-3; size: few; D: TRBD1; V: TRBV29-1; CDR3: CSVARGRADTQYF; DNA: TGCAGCGTCGCCAGGGGGCGCGCAGATACGCAGTATTTT
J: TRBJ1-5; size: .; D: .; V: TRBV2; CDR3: CASSEVLSRDNSNQPQHF; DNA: TGTGCCAGCAGTGAAGTCCTTAGTAGGGACAATAGCAATCAGCCCCAGCATTTT
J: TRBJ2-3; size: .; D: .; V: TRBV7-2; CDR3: CASSLVSTSQGDTQYF; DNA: TGTGCCAGCAGCTTAGTGAGCACCTCTCAGGGGGATACGCAGTATTTT
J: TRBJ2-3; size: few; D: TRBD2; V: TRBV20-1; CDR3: CSHGGGSTDTQYF; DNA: TGCAGTCACGGCGGGGGTTCCACAGATACGCAGTATTTT
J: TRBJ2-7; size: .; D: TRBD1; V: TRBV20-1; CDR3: CSARGLDRGSSYEQYF; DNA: TGCAGTGCTAGGGGGCTCGACAGGGGGAGCTCCTACGAGCAGTACTTC
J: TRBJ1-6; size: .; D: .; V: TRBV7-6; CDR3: CASSSQSGSSPLHF; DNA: TGTGCCAGCAGCTCACAAAGCGGGAGTTCACCCCTCCACTTT
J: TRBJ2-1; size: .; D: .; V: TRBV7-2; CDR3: CASSLAFQEQHF; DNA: TGTGCCAGCAGCTTAGCCTTCCAGGAGCAGCACTTC
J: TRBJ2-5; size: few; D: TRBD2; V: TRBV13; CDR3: CASSSPGLERETQYF; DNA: TGTGCCAGCAGCTCACCGGGACTAGAGAGGGAGACCCAGTACTTC
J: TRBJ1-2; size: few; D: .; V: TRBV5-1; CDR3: CASSLGDGSYGYTF; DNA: TGCGCCAGCAGCTTGGGTGACGGGAGCTATGGCTACACCTTC
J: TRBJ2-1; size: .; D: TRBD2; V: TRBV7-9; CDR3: CASTSRTSGGLWEQFF; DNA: TGTGCCAGCACCTCCAGAACCAGCGGGGGCTTATGGGAGCAGTTCTTC
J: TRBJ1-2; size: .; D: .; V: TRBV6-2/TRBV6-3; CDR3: CASSQQSNSYGYTF; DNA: TGTGCCAGCAGTCAACAGAGCAACTCGTATGGCTACACCTTC
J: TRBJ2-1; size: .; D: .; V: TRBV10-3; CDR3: CAISEVGEQFF; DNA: TGTGCCATCAGTGAGGTTGGGGAGCAGTTCTTC
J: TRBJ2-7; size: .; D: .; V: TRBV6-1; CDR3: CTSSEALGTFVYEQYF; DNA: TGTACCAGCAGTGAAGCGCTCGGAACATTTGTCTACGAGCAGTACTTC
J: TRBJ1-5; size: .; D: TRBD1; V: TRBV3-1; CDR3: CASSQVPGGMQPQHF; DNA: TGTGCCAGCAGCCAAGTGCCAGGGGGTATGCAGCCCCAGCATTTT
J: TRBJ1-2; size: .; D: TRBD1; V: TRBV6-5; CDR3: CASSYSALTGTGNYGYTF; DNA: TGTGCCAGCAGTTACTCGGCCTTAACCGGGACAGGGAACTATGGCTACACCTTC
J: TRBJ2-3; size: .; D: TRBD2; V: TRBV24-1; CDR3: CATRSGGTETQYF; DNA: TGTGCCACCAGAAGCGGGGGCACAGAGACGCAGTATTTT
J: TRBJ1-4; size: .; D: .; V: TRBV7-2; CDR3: CASSSGFEKLFF; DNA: TGTGCCAGCAGCTCTGGCTTTGAAAAACTGTTTTTT
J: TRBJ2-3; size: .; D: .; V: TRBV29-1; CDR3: CSATERGESDTQYF; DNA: TGCAGCGCCACTGAGAGGGGGGAATCAGATACGCAGTATTTT
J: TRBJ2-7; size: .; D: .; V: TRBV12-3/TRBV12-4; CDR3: CASSLQGWVRDEQYF; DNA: TGTGCCAGCAGTCTGCAAGGGTGGGTTCGGGACGAGCAGTACTTC
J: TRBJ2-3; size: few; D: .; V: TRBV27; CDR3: CASRPSGGPTDTQYF; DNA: TGTGCCAGCCGCCCGTCGGGTGGGCCCACAGATACGCAGTATTTT
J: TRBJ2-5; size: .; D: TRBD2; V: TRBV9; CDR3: CASTSGDQETQYF; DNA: TGTGCCAGCACAAGCGGGGACCAAGAGACCCAGTACTTC
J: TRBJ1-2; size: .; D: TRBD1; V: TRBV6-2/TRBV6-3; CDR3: CASRPGTGAKGYGYTF; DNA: TGTGCCAGCAGGCCCGGGACAGGGGCTAAGGGCTATGGCTACACCTTC